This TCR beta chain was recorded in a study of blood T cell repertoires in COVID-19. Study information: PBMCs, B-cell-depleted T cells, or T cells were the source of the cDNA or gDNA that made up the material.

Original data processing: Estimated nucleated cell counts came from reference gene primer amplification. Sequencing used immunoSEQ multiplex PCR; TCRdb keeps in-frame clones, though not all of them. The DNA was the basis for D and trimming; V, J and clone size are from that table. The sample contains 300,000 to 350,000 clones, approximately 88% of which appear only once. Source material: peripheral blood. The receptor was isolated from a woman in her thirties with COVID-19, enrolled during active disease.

CDR3 in amino acids: CASSPPPGEGQPQHF. The DNA for the CDR3 is TGTGCCAGCTCACCACCGCCAGGGGAGGGTCAGCCCCAGCATTTT. The V call is TRBV18, the J call TRBJ1-5; D perhaps matches TRBD1 (6 bases). V gave up 0 bases and J gave up 6 bases, with 12 bases separating them. The length of the CDR3 is 15 residues. Per the germline V gene, CDR1 is KGHSH and CDR2 is LQKENI.